This T cell receptor (beta chain) derives from a study of T cell repertoires in cytomegalovirus infection. Across the study: Shared public TCR beta signatures pointed to both CMV infection and a matching HLA type.

Germline CDR1 and CDR2: SGHNT and YYREEE (reference sequence). The CDR3 is made up of 19 amino acids. With V trimmed by 4 bases and J by 6 bases, 14 bases remained unmatched. This clonotype occurred a few times. Its antigen is currently unknown. Using its own MiXCR run on the reads, TCRdb lists one record per CDR3 protein. The repertoire includes roughly 340,000 distinct CDR3 sequences, roughly 29% of them detected once, and 20% sits in the top ten. This TCR was recovered from a human donor in good health (CMV status not recorded). Some clones in this sample may be carry-over from other donors' samples. The rearrangement uses TRBV5-4 and TRBJ2-3; 16 bases are shared with TRBD2. The specimen comprised cultured PBMCs, sampled from culture after CMV antigen stimulation. CDR3 amino acids: CASSAGTSGGGGIADTQYF. The CDR3 nucleotides are TGTGCCAGCAGCGCAGGGACTAGCGGGGGGGGCGGTATTGCGGATACGCAGTATTTT. The whole variable domain, filled in from reference TRBV5-4 and TRBJ2-3, reads ETGVTQSPTHLIKTRGQQVTLRCSSQSGHNTVSWYQQALGQGPQFIFQYYREEENGRGNFPPRFSGLQFPNYSSELNVNALELDDSALYLCASSAGTSGGGGIADTQYFGPGTRLTVL.